These T cell receptor beta chains were read from a single sample in a study of control samples from healthy donors and cancer patients. This table comes from immunoSEQ multiplex PCR, and its TCRdb copy is limited to in-frame clones, with some not included. The sample yields about 150,000 clones, roughly nine tenths seen once. Sequencing was done on a sample of blood. The receptors stem from a man aged 30 to 45 in good health. The CDR3 runs from the conserved cysteine through the conserved F or W. D genes are given only for firm matches. Clone size is not always given. Where it is, it says once, few, many or a class for expanded clones.

d_gene,abundance,v_gene,j_gene,CDR3aa,CDR3nt
TRBD1,NA,TRBV6-1,TRBJ1-2,CASSETGDRGYTF,TGTGCCAGCAGTGAAACAGGGGATCGTGGCTACACCTTC
TRBD1,few,TRBV7-9,TRBJ2-5,CASSNNDRGEQETQYF,TGTGCCAGCAGCAACAATGACAGGGGAGAGCAAGAGACCCAGTACTTC
NA,NA,TRBV6-2/TRBV6-3,TRBJ1-1,CASSYGWTEAFF,TGTGCCAGCAGTTATGGGTGGACTGAAGCTTTCTTT
NA,NA,TRBV4-3,TRBJ2-1,CASRSPWGNEQFF,TGCGCCAGCCGGAGTCCTTGGGGGAATGAGCAGTTCTTC
TRBD2,NA,TRBV6-4,TRBJ2-3,CASSDSAGGPDTQYF,TGTGCCAGCAGTGACTCAGCGGGAGGGCCAGATACGCAGTATTTT
TRBD1,NA,TRBV5-1,TRBJ2-5,CASRSHPQGAAETQYF,TGCGCCAGCAGATCACACCCCCAGGGGGCTGCAGAGACCCAGTACTTC
TRBD2,NA,TRBV19,TRBJ2-2,CASTPRGTSSGELFF,TGTGCCAGTACCCCGAGGGGGACTAGCTCCGGGGAGCTGTTTTTT
NA,NA,TRBV15,TRBJ2-7,CATSRFPGYTYEQYF,TGTGCCACCAGCAGATTCCCAGGGTACACCTACGAGCAGTACTTC
NA,NA,TRBV6-4,TRBJ2-7,CASSDPVGHSEQYF,TGTGCCAGCAGTGACCCCGTCGGTCACTCGGAGCAGTACTTC
TRBD1,NA,TRBV19,TRBJ2-1,CASSIAGQTKYNEQFF,TGTGCCAGTAGTATAGCGGGACAGACGAAATACAATGAGCAGTTCTTC
NA,NA,TRBV6-5,TRBJ1-6,CASNPTGMNSPLHF,TGTGCCAGCAACCCCACCGGGATGAATTCACCCCTCCACTTT
NA,NA,TRBV11-3,TRBJ2-7,CASSPPSSTYEQYF,TGTGCCAGCAGCCCGCCCAGCAGTACCTACGAGCAGTACTTC
NA,NA,TRBV7-2,TRBJ2-7,CASSLVGRPSYEQYF,TGTGCCAGCAGCTTAGTGGGACGGCCTTCCTACGAGCAGTACTTC
TRBD1,NA,TRBV25-1,TRBJ2-5,CASNRGGSETQYF,TGTGCCAGCAACCGAGGGGGCTCGGAGACCCAGTACTTC
NA,NA,TRBV20-1,TRBJ1-2,CSARVNYGYTF,TGCAGTGCTAGAGTTAACTATGGCTACACCTTC
NA,NA,TRBV7-2,TRBJ1-3,CASSLGSIGNTIYF,TGTGCCAGCAGCTTAGGGTCCATCGGAAACACCATATATTTT
NA,once,TRBV7-3,TRBJ1-2,CASSDPGNYGYTF,TGTGCCAGCAGCGATCCAGGGAACTATGGCTACACCTTC
NA,NA,TRBV7-9,TRBJ1-4,CASSLSEPGGRDLFF,TGTGCCAGCAGCTTATCCGAACCGGGGGGCAGGGACCTGTTTTTT
TRBD2,NA,TRBV6-5,TRBJ2-1,CASSLAGKPYNEQFF,TGTGCCAGCAGTTTAGCGGGGAAGCCCTACAATGAGCAGTTCTTC
TRBD2,NA,TRBV7-6,TRBJ2-1,CASSLWTSGGDEQFF,TGTGCCAGCAGCTTATGGACTAGCGGTGGGGATGAGCAGTTCTTC
NA,NA,TRBV19,TRBJ2-1,CASSIVSLGGNEQFF,TGTGCCAGTAGTATAGTTTCCCTTGGCGGCAATGAGCAGTTCTTC
TRBD1,NA,TRBV2,TRBJ2-5,CASSEHRGQETQYF,TGTGCCAGCAGTGAACACAGGGGTCAAGAGACCCAGTACTTC
TRBD1,once,TRBV4-1,TRBJ1-6,CASSQLTGSTPLHF,TGCGCCAGCAGCCAGCTGACAGGGTCGACACCCCTCCACTTT
TRBD1,NA,TRBV18,TRBJ1-6,CASSPMGQGNNSPLHF,TGTGCCAGCTCACCCATGGGACAGGGGAATAATTCACCCCTCCACTTT
NA,NA,TRBV21-1,TRBJ1-5,CASSKAGSTSNQPQHF,TGTGCCAGCAGCAAAGCGGGGTCCACTAGCAATCAGCCCCAGCATTTT